One sample yielded the 29 T cell receptor beta chains listed below, sequenced in a study of technical replicates of blood from a few donors. The table came from immunoSEQ multiplex PCR; TCRdb's copy has only in-frame clones and leaves some out. The repertoire holds some 73,000 clones, 90% seen once, with 4% to 5% in the top ten. The sequencing sample was made of PBMCs. The receptors were sampled from a human donor in good health. Some clones in this sample may be carry-over from other donors' samples.

The chain has TRBV2 and TRBJ1-6; 8 bases agree with TRBD1. There are 14 residues in the CDR3. Trimming removed 6 bases from V and 9 bases from J; junction bases left unmatched: 7. Germline CDR1 SNHLY, CDR2 FYNNEI. CDR3 bases: TGTGCCAGCAGGGACAGGGCAAGTGGTTCACCCCTCCACTTT. As protein: CASRDRASGSPLHF.

The chain's CDR3 is CASSKTPHGGMDEQYF. CDR3 nucleotide sequence: TGTGCCAGCAGTAAAACCCCGCACGGGGGAATGGACGAGCAGTACTTC. The chain uses TRBV27 and TRBJ2-7, with a weak D call TRBD2 (6 bases). Germline V gives CDR1 MNHEY, CDR2 SMNVEV (reference sequence). There are 16 residues in the CDR3. The V end was cut by 5 bases, the J end by 5 bases, with 22 bases between.

The chain employs TRBV7-8 and TRBJ1-2; tentatively, D is TRBD1 (6 bases). Per germline, CDR1 SGHVS and CDR2 FQNEAQ. There are 15 residues in the CDR3. V gave up 3 bases and J gave up 4 bases, with 15 bases separating them. CDR3 residues: CASSLGGAFSYGYTF. CDR3 sequence (DNA): TGTGCCAGCAGCTTGGGGGGGGCTTTTAGCTATGGCTACACCTTC.

The rearrangement joins TRBV5-5 to TRBJ2-1; TRBD2 matches 13 bases. The junction had 11 bases not matched to a gene; V was cut back by 0 bases and J by 8 bases. Germline-derived CDR1 and CDR2 are SGHKS and YYEKEE (reference sequence). The CDR3 covers 18 residues. CDR3 DNA: TGTGCCAGCAGCTTGGTCTTAAGTGGACTAGCGGGAGTCTATGAGCAGTTCTTC. As protein: CASSLVLSGLAGVYEQFF. Full variable domain (remainder filled in from reference TRBV5-5 and TRBJ2-1): DAGVTQSPTHLIKTRGQQVTLRCSPISGHKSVSWYQQVLGQGPQFIFQYYEKEERGRGNFPDRFSARQFPNYSSELNVNALLLGDSALYLCASSLVLSGLAGVYEQFFGPGTRLTVL.

The genes are TRBV19 and TRBJ1-1, with TRBD1 matching over 9 bases. Per germline, CDR1 LNHDA and CDR2 SQIVND (reference sequence). The CDR3 spans 18 residues. After removal of 3 bases from V and 4 bases from J, the junction contained 15 bases not matched to a gene. CDR3 nucleotides: TGTGCCAGTAGTATTCGGCCCGCCCCGGGACAGGGTAGCACTGAAGCTTTCTTT. Its protein product is CASSIRPAPGQGSTEAFF.

The chain uses TRBV7-9 and TRBJ1-2; D is uncertain. Trimming removed 5 bases from V and 0 bases from J, with 10 bases in between. Germline-derived CDR1 and CDR2 are SEHNR and FQNEAQ (reference sequence). This CDR3 is 14 amino acids long. The CDR3 loop reads CASSPGETNYGYTF. The CDR3 DNA sequence: TGTGCCAGCAGCCCCGGGGAAACTAACTATGGCTACACCTTC.

The CDR3 sequence is CASSPGPQGTQHF. In nucleotides, the CDR3 is TGTGCCAGCTCACCGGGGCCTCAGGGGACCCAGCATTTT. This chain uses TRBV18 with TRBJ1-5; tentatively, D is TRBD1 (6 bases). V was cut by 3 bases and J by 11 bases, with 14 bases left in between. Germline V lookup: CDR1 KGHSH, CDR2 LQKENI. The CDR3 loop spans 13 amino acids.

This sequence joins TRBV6-1 and TRBJ2-5; TRBD2 aligns across 7 bases. V lost 2 bases and J lost 2; bases outside the gene matches: 5. The CDR3 has 15 amino acids. CDR1 MNHNS and CDR2 SASEGT come from the germline V gene. The CDR3 DNA sequence: TGTGCCAGCAGTGAATCCGGCGGGGGTCAAGAGACCCAGTACTTC. Encoded protein: CASSESGGGQETQYF.

DNA of the CDR3: TGTGCCAGTAGTCTGGCGGGAGGGGAAAACATTCAGTACTTC. Protein: CASSLAGGENIQYF. The J gene is TRBJ2-4, the V gene TRBV19; TRBD2 matches 9 bases. The trim removed 5 bases at V and 5 bases at J, leaving 4 bases unmatched. Per germline, CDR1 LNHDA and CDR2 SQIVND (reference sequence). CDR3 length equals 14 residues.

The rearrangement uses TRBV7-3 and TRBJ2-1, with 9 nucleotides matching TRBD1. The CDR3 is made up of 15 amino acids. J lost 4 bases, V lost 2 bases, and 3 bases had no gene match. CDR1 is SGHTA and CDR2 is FQGTGA in the germline V gene. CDR3 coding DNA: TGTGCCAGCAGCTTACGAGGACAGGGGTACAATGAGCAGTTCTTC. Translation gives CASSLRGQGYNEQFF.

This clone is large in the sample. The chain carries TRBV7-9 and TRBJ1-5, with 7 bases that match TRBD1. The germline V gene encodes CDR1 SEHNR and CDR2 FQNEAQ (reference sequence). Trimming cost V 5 bases and J 5 bases; bases outside gene matches: 9. The CDR3 sequence is 15 residues long. The CDR3 loop is CASSPVTGVDQPQHF. Written as DNA, the CDR3 is TGTGCCAGCAGCCCCGTTACAGGGGTGGATCAGCCCCAGCATTTT.

Comments on this clone: Compared with germline, one end of the junction differs, possibly owing to a read error. The genes are TRBV5-6 and TRBJ1-2; the D gene is possibly TRBD1 (5 bases). Per germline, CDR1 SGHDT and CDR2 YYEEEE. The CDR3 extends over 14 amino acids. CDR3 in amino acids: CASKLLGPNFGYTF. The CDR3 DNA sequence: TGTGCCAGCAAACTCTTGGGGCCCAACTTTGGCTACACCTTC.

The V gene is TRBV9, the J gene TRBJ1-5, with D uncertain. V was trimmed by 0 bases and J by 1 base, leaving 8 bases between them. This CDR3 spans 15 amino acids. Germline loops: CDR1 SGDLS, CDR2 YYNGEE. The CDR3 here is CASSVDPGSNQPQHF. The DNA for the CDR3 is TGTGCCAGCAGCGTAGATCCGGGGAGCAATCAGCCCCAGCATTTT.

This rearrangement joins TRBV4-2 to TRBJ2-7, with TRBD1 identical over 11 bases. The CDR3 extends over 14 amino acids. V lost 4 bases, J lost 2 bases, and 1 base stayed unmatched. Germline V gene sequence: CDR1 LGHNA, CDR2 YNFKEQ. The CDR3 protein is CASSPGQGAYEQYF. The DNA of the CDR3 is TGTGCCAGCAGCCCGGGACAGGGGGCCTACGAGCAGTACTTC.

The chain links TRBV20-1 to TRBJ1-2; D is uncertain. V lost 2 bases to trimming and J lost 5 bases, with 3 bases between them. This CDR3 has 10 residues. Germline values: CDR1 DFQATT, CDR2 SNEGSKA (reference sequence). The CDR3 DNA sequence: TGCAGTGCTAGATCATATGGCTACACCTTC. Translating it yields CSARSYGYTF.

The V gene is TRBV7-3, the J gene TRBJ2-1; 7 bases line up with TRBD2. CDR1 is SGHTA, CDR2 FQGTGA, per germline. The trim removed 5 bases at V and 1 base at J, leaving 8 bases unmatched. The CDR3 sequence is 16 residues long. CDR3 sequence (DNA): TGTGCCAGCAGCCCCGCCGGGACTAAGTCCTACAATGAGCAGTTCTTC. Protein: CASSPAGTKSYNEQFF.

The genes are TRBV18 and TRBJ2-3, with TRBD2 matching 7 bases. With 0 bases clipped from V and 7 bases from J, the junction kept 10 bases outside the gene matches. Per the germline V gene, CDR1 is KGHSH and CDR2 is LQKENI. The CDR3 contains 16 residues. CDR3 loop: CASSPPSGYRRNTQYF. CDR3 nucleotide sequence: TGTGCCAGCTCACCACCTAGCGGGTATCGAAGGAATACGCAGTATTTT. The full variable domain, rest sourced from reference TRBV18 and TRBJ2-3, is NAGVMQNPRHLVRRRGQEARLRCSPMKGHSHVYWYRQLPEEGLKFMVYLQKENIIDESGMPKERFSAEFPKEGPSILRIQQVVRGDSAAYFCASSPPSGYRRNTQYFGPGTRLTVL.

V and J are TRBV6-6 and TRBJ2-7; D uncertain. V was clipped by 0 bases and J by 3 bases, with 3 bases between them. Germline V gene data show CDR1 as MNHNY and CDR2 as SVGAGI (reference sequence). This CDR3 contains 12 residues. The CDR3 region has the DNA TGTGCCAGCAGTTACTCTCTCTACGAGCAGTACTTC. It codes for CASSYSLYEQYF.

The chain joins TRBV7-2 to TRBJ1-2; D is possibly TRBD1 (5 bases). Between the trimmed V and J ends, which lost 2 bases and 6 bases, there was a span of 10 bases. Per germline, CDR1 SGHTA and CDR2 FQGNSA. The CDR3 runs 13 residues. CDR3 in DNA: TGTGCCAGCAGCTTACCGGGGGTGGATGGCTACACCTTC. This gives the protein CASSLPGVDGYTF.

The genes are TRBV6-4 and TRBJ1-4; 7 bases agree with TRBD1. Germline V lookup: CDR1 MRHNA, CDR2 SNTAGT. V dropped 1 base and J dropped 5; count of bases not matched to a gene: 10. The CDR3 length is 17 residues. CDR3 bases: TGTGCCAGCAGTGACTTGAACAGACAGGGACCGAATGAAAAACTGTTTTTT. As protein: CASSDLNRQGPNEKLFF.

The chain links TRBV5-1 to TRBJ2-1, with TRBD2 matching 8 bases. Per the germline V gene, CDR1 is SGHRS and CDR2 is YFSETQ. With V trimmed by 1 base and J by 10 bases, 13 bases remained unmatched. The CDR3 totals 16 residues. CDR3 sequence reads: CASSLIPAGGPGEQFF. The CDR3 DNA is TGCGCCAGCAGCTTGATCCCGGCGGGGGGCCCGGGGGAGCAGTTCTTC.

The rearrangement joins TRBV5-5 to TRBJ1-2; D gene unclear. CDR1 is SGHKS and CDR2 is YYEKEE in the germline V gene (reference sequence). There are 16 residues in the CDR3. The V end was cut by 0 bases, the J end by 3 bases, with 15 bases between. The CDR3 is CASSLEARSYDYGYTF. CDR3 sequence (DNA): TGTGCCAGCAGCTTGGAAGCCCGGTCCTACGACTATGGCTACACCTTC.

CDR3 amino acids: CASSPKTGPTEAFF. The CDR3, as DNA: TGTGCCAGCAGTCCGAAGACAGGGCCCACTGAAGCTTTCTTT. The rearrangement links TRBV27 to TRBJ1-1; TRBD1 aligns across 7 bases. This CDR3 has 14 residues. The trim removed 5 bases at V and 4 bases at J, leaving 7 bases unmatched. From germline, CDR1 is MNHEY and CDR2 SMNVEV (reference sequence).

V gene TRBV9 combines with J gene TRBJ1-5; 12 positions agree with TRBD1. Germline trimming cut 4 bases from V and 2 bases from J; bases unmatched to any gene: 4. The germline gives CDR1 SGDLS, CDR2 YYNGEE. The CDR3 runs to 16 residues. CDR3 DNA: TGTGCCAGCAGCCCCGGGACAGGGGGCGGCAATCAGCCCCAGCATTTT. Encoded protein: CASSPGTGGGNQPQHF.

This chain links TRBV19 with TRBJ2-7; 8 bases are a match to TRBD1. From germline, CDR1 is LNHDA and CDR2 SQIVND (reference sequence). V was clipped by 5 bases and J by 7 bases; unmatched bases: 16. This CDR3 has 16 residues. In nucleotides, the CDR3 is TGTGCCAGTAGTGCAAACGGACAGGGCGCGAGGGGGGAGCAGTACTTC. Encoded protein: CASSANGQGARGEQYF.

This clone was seen once. CDR3 loop: CASSDNRDRVETQYF. CDR3 DNA: TGTGCCAGCAGTGACAATCGGGACAGGGTGGAGACCCAGTACTTC. The V call is TRBV6-4, the J call TRBJ2-5; 9 positions agree with TRBD1. The CDR3 extends over 15 amino acids. Germline trimming cut 2 bases from V and 5 bases from J; bases unmatched to any gene: 6. The germline CDR1 and CDR2 sequences are MRHNA and SNTAGT.

Only one count was recorded for this clone. The V gene is TRBV19, the J gene TRBJ1-2, with D hard to call. CDR1 and CDR2 (germline): LNHDA, SQIVND (reference sequence). V was pared by 7 bases and J by 3 bases, with 15 bases between. The CDR3 spans 14 residues. The CDR3 DNA reads TGTGCCAGTACACCAAGACACAGTGACTATGGCTACACCTTC. It encodes CASTPRHSDYGYTF.

The chain joins TRBV5-1 to TRBJ2-6; 8 bases align to TRBD1. The CDR3 is made up of 16 amino acids. V lost 4 bases to trimming and J lost 3 bases; unmatched junction nucleotides: 6. Germline values: CDR1 SGHRS, CDR2 YFSETQ. CDR3 residues: CASSKQGASGANVLTF. The CDR3 coding sequence is TGCGCCAGCAGCAAGCAGGGGGCTAGTGGGGCCAACGTCCTGACTTTC.

The chain carries TRBV19 and TRBJ2-1; TRBD2 aligns across 8 bases. With 8 bases clipped from V and 9 bases from J, the junction kept 15 bases outside the gene matches. Germline V lookup: CDR1 LNHDA, CDR2 SQIVND (reference sequence). The CDR3 totals 15 residues. CDR3 in amino acids: CASSRGGEGPGEQFF. The CDR3 nucleotides are TGTGCCAGTTCCCGGGGGGGGGAGGGCCCTGGTGAGCAGTTCTTC.